The 25 T cell receptor beta chains presented below share a single source sample, sequenced in a study of blood T cell repertoires in COVID-19. Some clones are missing from TCRdb's copy, which holds only in-frame ones; the method was immunoSEQ multiplex PCR. This table has around 130,000 clones, under 90% appearing once. The sequencing input was PBMCs or T cells enriched from blood (not recorded which). All receptors derive from a man aged 35 to 55 with acute COVID-19.

V usage is TRBV24-1 and J usage is TRBJ1-2; no firm D call. With 2 bases removed from V and 8 bases from J, the gap between germline ends came to 11 bases. CDR3 length: 13 residues. The germline gives CDR1 KGHDR, CDR2 SFDVKD. This CDR3 reads CATSDSLREGYTF. Written as DNA, the CDR3 is TGTGCCACCAGTGATTCCCTTCGCGAGGGCTACACCTTC.

The chain has TRBV3-1 (or the pseudogene TRBV3-2) and TRBJ2-3; 7 nucleotides agree with TRBD2. The CDR3 covers 15 residues. The trim removed 0 bases at V and 3 bases at J, leaving 3 bases unmatched. Looked up from germline, CDR1 is LGHDT and CDR2 is YNNKEL (reference sequence). The CDR3: CASSQDLGGTDTQYF. The DNA of the CDR3 is TGTGCCAGCAGCCAAGATCTCGGGGGGACAGATACGCAGTATTTT.

This clone was counted only a few times. V gene TRBV6-6 combines with J gene TRBJ1-1; D ambiguous. The CDR3 contains 11 residues. Trimming left V 10 bases short and J 6 bases short, with 12 bases between. CDR1 is MNHNY, CDR2 SVGAGI, per germline (reference sequence). CDR3 DNA sequence: TGTGCCACCCAAGGAGGACCTGAAGCTTTCTTT. This translates into CATQGGPEAFF.

The chain links TRBV6-5 to TRBJ1-2; TRBD1 aligns across 8 bases. The CDR3 extends over 15 amino acids. CDR1 and CDR2 from the germline V gene are MNHEY and SVGAGI. With V trimmed by 0 bases and J by 6 bases, 6 bases remained unmatched. CDR3 sequence (DNA): TGTGCCAGCAGTTACTCGAAAGGGACAGGCCATGGCTACACCTTC. Its translation: CASSYSKGTGHGYTF.

The chain employs TRBV9 and TRBJ2-1; no definite D call. This CDR3 is 16 amino acids long. The germline CDR1 and CDR2 sequences are SGDLS and YYNGEE. The V and J ends lost 3 bases and 0 bases respectively, with 13 bases between them. The CDR3 nucleotides read TGTGCCAGCAGCGCCCTTTCGGCTAGCTCCTACAATGAGCAGTTCTTC. Protein product: CASSALSASSYNEQFF.

The gene calls are TRBV7-3 and TRBJ1-2; D perhaps matches TRBD1 (5 bases). Trimming stripped 5 bases from V and 8 bases from J, with 18 bases between. The CDR3 consists of 14 residues. Germline assignment: CDR1 SGHTA and CDR2 FQGTGA. The CDR3 here is CASSPDRGARGYTF. CDR3 nucleotide sequence: TGTGCCAGCAGCCCCGACCGCGGGGCTAGGGGCTACACCTTC.

The V and J genes are TRBV10-1 and TRBJ2-1; TRBD1 might be the D (5 bases). Germline CDR1 is WNHNN and CDR2 is SYGVQD (reference sequence). The V end was cut by 4 bases, the J end by 15 bases, with 13 bases between. CDR3 length: 11 residues. The CDR3 is CASSAPDTRFF. The CDR3 region has the DNA TGCGCCAGCAGTGCGCCGGACACACGGTTCTTC.

This chain joins TRBV25-1 and TRBJ1-4; 9 bases line up with TRBD1. In germline, CDR1 is MGHDK, CDR2 SYGVNS. Trimming removed 10 bases from V and 8 bases from J; junction bases left unmatched: 5. This CDR3 has 12 amino acids. The CDR3 bases are TGTGCCACAGGACAGGGGAAAGAAAAACTGTTTTTT. It codes for CATGQGKEKLFF.

The V call is TRBV6-6, the J call TRBJ2-7; TRBD1 matches at 7 bases. The germline V gene encodes CDR1 MNHNY and CDR2 SVGAGI (reference sequence). V was clipped by 6 bases and J by 3 bases; unmatched bases: 8. The CDR3 loop spans 14 amino acids. CDR3 region: CASRLGTAVYEQYF. The CDR3, as DNA: TGTGCCAGCAGGCTCGGGACAGCCGTCTACGAGCAGTACTTC.

The chain has TRBV2 and TRBJ2-2; a weak D match, TRBD1 (6 bases). Trimming shortened V by 7 bases and J by 4 bases, and 16 bases separated the two germline ends. Germline V lookup: CDR1 SNHLY, CDR2 FYNNEI. The length of the CDR3 is 15 residues. CDR3 sequence (DNA): TGTGCCAGCAAAAGGTACAGGGCGGGCACCGGGGAGCTGTTTTTT. Translated: CASKRYRAGTGELFF. Together with reference TRBV2 and TRBJ2-2, the CDR3 gives the full variable domain: EPEVTQTPSHQVTQMGQEVILRCVPISNHLYFYWYRQILGQKVEFLVSFYNNEISEKSEIFDDQFSVERPDGSNFTLKIRSTKLEDSAMYFCASKRYRAGTGELFFGEGSRLTVL.

The chain uses TRBV5-6 and TRBJ2-7, with 9 bases that match TRBD2. The CDR3 spans 18 residues. Trimming cost V 0 bases and J 0 bases; bases outside gene matches: 10. Germline V gene sequence: CDR1 SGHDT, CDR2 YYEEEE. The DNA for the CDR3 is TGTGCCAGCAGCTTGGGAGGGAACGCGGGAGGGAGCTCCTACGAGCAGTACTTC. Its protein product is CASSLGGNAGGSSYEQYF.

This sequence joins TRBV7-9 and TRBJ2-7; D possibly corresponds to TRBD1 (6 bases). Germline CDR1 reads SEHNR; CDR2 reads FQNEAQ (reference sequence). The CDR3 covers 14 residues. V shed 8 bases and J shed 6 bases, with 20 bases lying between them. The CDR3 region is CASEWGQGSSEQYF. The CDR3 region has the DNA TGTGCCAGCGAGTGGGGCCAGGGGTCATCCGAGCAGTACTTC.

V usage is TRBV3-1 (or the pseudogene TRBV3-2) and J usage is TRBJ1-1; 7 nucleotides match TRBD1. The germline gives CDR1 LGHDT, CDR2 YNNKEL (reference sequence). This CDR3 has 13 residues. Germline trimming cut 4 bases from V and 7 bases from J; bases unmatched to any gene: 6. CDR3 nucleotides: TGTGCCAGCAGCCGCAACAGGGGAATTGAAGCTTTCTTT. As protein: CASSRNRGIEAFF.

This clone was recorded once. DNA for the CDR3: TGTGCCAGCTCACCCCCAGGGGGTTCGTCTGTCAATGAGCAGTTCTTC. It specifies CASSPPGGSSVNEQFF. The gene calls are TRBV18 and TRBJ2-1; 7 nucleotides match TRBD1. Germline trimming cut 3 bases from V and 6 bases from J; bases unmatched to any gene: 11. The CDR3 extends over 16 amino acids. Per the germline V gene, CDR1 is KGHSH and CDR2 is LQKENI.

This clone was recorded once. The chain has TRBV28 and TRBJ1-5, with D possibly being TRBD1 (5 bases). Trimming took 7 bases from V and 5 from J, leaving 18 bases between them. Germline-derived CDR1 and CDR2 are MDHEN and SYDVKM. This CDR3 has 15 residues. This CDR3 reads CASNQGAPGDQPQHF. For the CDR3, the DNA is TGTGCCAGCAACCAAGGGGCTCCCGGAGATCAGCCCCAGCATTTT.

The V and J genes are TRBV5-1 and TRBJ2-1, with 13 bases lining up with TRBD2. After removal of 3 bases from V and 7 bases from J, the junction contained 7 bases not matched to a gene. This CDR3 comprises 16 residues. Germline V gene data show CDR1 as SGHRS and CDR2 as YFSETQ. The CDR3 sequence is CASSSELAGGPNEQFF. CDR3 DNA: TGCGCCAGCAGCTCGGAACTAGCGGGAGGGCCGAATGAGCAGTTCTTC.

The chain joins TRBV28 to TRBJ2-1, with 8 nucleotides matching TRBD2. CDR1 and CDR2 from the germline V gene are MDHEN and SYDVKM. The CDR3 has 19 residues. With V trimmed by 1 base and J by 0 bases, 11 bases remained unmatched. Here the CDR3 DNA reads TGTGCCAGCAGTTTATCCTTTTGGGCGGGAGGTTTCTCCTACAATGAGCAGTTCTTC. Translated, it gives CASSLSFWAGGFSYNEQFF.

There are a few counts of this clone. The chain combines TRBV7-2 with TRBJ1-2, with D maybe TRBD1 (6 bases). Trimming shortened V by 8 bases and J by 3 bases, and 19 bases separated the two germline ends. Germline CDR1 reads SGHTA; CDR2 reads FQGNSA. The CDR3 contains 15 residues. The CDR3 loop reads CASRGRGAPDYGYTF. In nucleotides, the CDR3 is TGTGCCAGCCGGGGACGGGGGGCGCCGGACTATGGCTACACCTTC.

The CDR3 reads CASSLRAGLRKEQFF. CDR3 DNA sequence: TGCGCCAGCAGCTTGAGGGCAGGGCTACGTAAAGAGCAGTTCTTC. The chain recombines TRBV5-1 with TRBJ2-1; D might be TRBD1 (5 bases). The germline CDR1 and CDR2 sequences are SGHRS and YFSETQ. Trimming removed 1 base from V and 10 bases from J, with 18 bases in between. The CDR3 loop spans 15 amino acids.

CDR3 DNA: TGTGCCAGCAGACCCACAACCGGGACTAGCAGCTACGAGCAGTACTTC. Its translation is CASRPTTGTSSYEQYF. The chain employs TRBV21-1 and TRBJ2-7; TRBD2 reflects the table's D call only, with no check against the DNA. TRBV21-1 is a documented pseudogene. This CDR3 is built from 16 residues.

V gene TRBV30 combines with J gene TRBJ1-5; D might be TRBD1 (5 bases). V was trimmed by 4 bases and J by 2 bases, leaving 15 bases between them. CDR1 and CDR2 from the germline V gene are GTSNPN and SVGIG (reference sequence). The CDR3 has 15 residues. The CDR3 nucleotides read TGTGCCTGGAATCCGGGCAGGGTACGCAATCAGCCCCAGCATTTT. Its translation: CAWNPGRVRNQPQHF.

The V and J genes are TRBV19 and TRBJ2-5; unclear D gene. The CDR3 runs 14 residues. The ends were cut back, 8 bases at V and 4 bases at J, with 17 bases in the middle. Germline lookup yields CDR1 LNHDA and CDR2 SQIVND (reference sequence). This CDR3 is CASSVSLKRETQYF. The CDR3 DNA follows: TGTGCCAGTTCGGTGTCCCTCAAACGAGAGACCCAGTACTTC.

The J gene is TRBJ1-1, the V gene TRBV29-1; the D gene is possibly TRBD1 (6 bases). This CDR3 contains 14 residues. Germline assignment: CDR1 SQVTM and CDR2 ANQGSEA. Trimming removed 4 bases at V and 3 bases at J, with 15 bases between. The CDR3: CSVGGDTLDTEAFF. The CDR3 nucleotides read TGCAGCGTTGGAGGGGACACCTTGGACACTGAAGCTTTCTTT.

The gene calls are TRBV7-9 and TRBJ1-4; no reliable D call. Between the trimmed V and J ends, which lost 2 bases and 7 bases, there was a span of 17 bases. The CDR3 contains 16 residues. Looked up from germline, CDR1 is SEHNR and CDR2 is FQNEAQ (reference sequence). The CDR3 region has the DNA TGTGCCAGCAGCTTATTGGAGGCCCCAAGAGGTGAAAAACTGTTTTTT. As protein: CASSLLEAPRGEKLFF.

The V gene is TRBV7-2, the J gene TRBJ2-2; 13 nucleotides align to TRBD2. The CDR3 is 17 residues long. V gave up 6 bases and J gave up 6 bases; unmatched junction bases: 10. Per germline, CDR1 SGHTA and CDR2 FQGNSA. This chain's CDR3 is CASRARPTSGGAGELFF. Here the CDR3 DNA reads TGTGCCAGCAGAGCCCGGCCCACTAGCGGGGGGGCCGGGGAGCTGTTTTTT.